The subject of this entry is one T cell receptor (beta chain). Its antigen is undetermined. The CDR3 contains 17 residues. Germline lookup yields CDR1 LGHDT and CDR2 YNNKEL (reference sequence). The trim removed 0 bases at V and 3 bases at J, leaving 2 bases unmatched. Profiling relied on immunoSEQ multiplex PCR, and the TCRdb table lists in-frame clones only, not all of them. The repertoire has about 110,000 clones, 85% to 90% of them found once; the top ten carry 7.7%. The record originates from a study of T cell responses to AZD1222 COVID-19 vaccine. Study-level points and caveats: Along spike, vaccine-associated CD4 TCRs were found throughout, with dominance at 160-218 and 743-854. It should be noted that donors were predominantly white British and more often female, and clonal diversity was possibly underestimated.

The genes are TRBV3-1 (or the pseudogene TRBV3-2) and TRBJ2-1; TRBD2 matches at 13 bases. The sample here was peripheral blood, taken on day 0 of AZD1222 vaccination. The receptor's source is an adult in good health. In nucleotides, the CDR3 is TGTGCCAGCAGCCAAGATCGGACTAGCGGGGGCTACAATGAGCAGTTCTTC. Its protein product is CASSQDRTSGGYNEQFF.